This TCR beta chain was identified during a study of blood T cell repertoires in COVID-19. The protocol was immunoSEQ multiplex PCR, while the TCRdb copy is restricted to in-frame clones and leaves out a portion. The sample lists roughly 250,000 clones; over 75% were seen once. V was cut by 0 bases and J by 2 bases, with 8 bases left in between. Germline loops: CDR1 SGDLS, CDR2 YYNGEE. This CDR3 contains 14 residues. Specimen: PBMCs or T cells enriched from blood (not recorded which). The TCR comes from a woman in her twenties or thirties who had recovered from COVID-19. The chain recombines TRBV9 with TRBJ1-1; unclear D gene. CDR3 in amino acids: CASSVDPLNTEAFF. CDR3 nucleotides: TGTGCCAGCAGCGTAGATCCCCTCAACACTGAAGCTTTCTTT.